Listed below are T cell receptor beta chains from one sample, sequenced in a study of cytomegalovirus exposure and HLA in healthy donors. Assay: immunoSEQ multiplex PCR; the TCRdb copy retains only in-frame clones and omits some. The sample lists 220,000 or so clones, over 80% occurring once. Sequencing used PBMCs. These receptor sequences come from a woman between 25 and 40 years old in good health and CMV-seropositive. The CDR3 runs from the conserved cysteine through the conserved F or W. Fields, in order: D gene, J gene, V gene, clone size, CDR3 protein, CDR3 DNA. A D gene is named only where the DNA matches it firmly. Rows may omit the clone size; those that give it use once, few, many or a size class.

d_call: -
j_call: TRBJ2-1
v_call: TRBV28
clone_size: once
cdr3_aa: CASSSRYNEQFF
cdr3_nt: TGTGCCAGCAGCTCAAGATACAATGAGCAGTTCTTC

d_call: -
j_call: TRBJ1-1
v_call: TRBV30
clone_size: -
cdr3_aa: CAWSVPYILVTEAFF
cdr3_nt: TGTGCCTGGAGTGTACCCTATATTTTGGTGACTGAAGCTTTCTTT

d_call: TRBD1
j_call: TRBJ1-1
v_call: TRBV7-8
clone_size: -
cdr3_aa: CASSLRDRGNTEAFF
cdr3_nt: TGTGCCAGCAGCTTACGGGACAGGGGAAATACTGAAGCTTTCTTT

d_call: TRBD2
j_call: TRBJ2-1
v_call: TRBV27
clone_size: -
cdr3_aa: CASSLAGFNEQFF
cdr3_nt: TGTGCCAGCAGTCTAGCGGGGTTCAATGAGCAGTTCTTC

d_call: -
j_call: TRBJ2-3
v_call: TRBV9
clone_size: -
cdr3_aa: CASSRWARVDTQYF
cdr3_nt: TGTGCCAGCAGCCGTTGGGCTAGGGTGGATACGCAGTATTTT

d_call: -
j_call: TRBJ1-2
v_call: TRBV2
clone_size: few
cdr3_aa: CASSEGGGHGYTF
cdr3_nt: TGTGCCAGCAGTGAAGGAGGGGGGCATGGCTACACCTTC

d_call: TRBD2
j_call: TRBJ2-5
v_call: TRBV9
clone_size: -
cdr3_aa: CASSVDSGGIQETQYF
cdr3_nt: TGTGCCAGCAGCGTAGATTCGGGAGGGATCCAAGAGACCCAGTACTTC

d_call: TRBD1
j_call: TRBJ2-3
v_call: TRBV6-5
clone_size: -
cdr3_aa: CASRRQGAGDTQYF
cdr3_nt: TGTGCCAGCAGACGACAGGGGGCGGGAGATACGCAGTATTTT

d_call: TRBD2
j_call: TRBJ2-1
v_call: TRBV27
clone_size: -
cdr3_aa: CATLPSGRAYNEQFF
cdr3_nt: TGTGCCACCCTACCTAGCGGGAGGGCCTACAATGAGCAGTTCTTC

d_call: TRBD2
j_call: TRBJ2-7
v_call: TRBV19
clone_size: -
cdr3_aa: CASSTSGSSSYEQYF
cdr3_nt: TGTGCCAGTAGTACGAGCGGGAGCTCCTCTTACGAGCAGTACTTC

d_call: -
j_call: TRBJ2-3
v_call: TRBV7-9
clone_size: once
cdr3_aa: CASSPVRTDTQYF
cdr3_nt: TGTGCCAGCAGCCCCGTCCGCACAGATACGCAGTATTTT

d_call: -
j_call: TRBJ1-4
v_call: TRBV15
clone_size: -
cdr3_aa: CATSGTLGSGEKLFF
cdr3_nt: TGTGCCACCAGCGGGACCTTGGGGTCTGGTGAAAAACTGTTTTTT

d_call: TRBD2
j_call: TRBJ2-5
v_call: TRBV5-1
clone_size: few
cdr3_aa: CASGGTSGDETQYF
cdr3_nt: TGCGCCAGCGGGGGGACTAGCGGAGATGAGACCCAGTACTTC

d_call: -
j_call: TRBJ1-2
v_call: TRBV27
clone_size: -
cdr3_aa: CASSLSGGFRGYTF
cdr3_nt: TGTGCCAGCAGTTTATCCGGAGGGTTTAGGGGCTACACCTTC

d_call: -
j_call: TRBJ1-1
v_call: TRBV5-5
clone_size: -
cdr3_aa: CASSFFWQGGIMNTEAFF
cdr3_nt: TGTGCCAGCAGCTTCTTTTGGCAGGGTGGTATTATGAACACTGAAGCTTTCTTT

d_call: -
j_call: TRBJ1-5
v_call: TRBV7-2
clone_size: -
cdr3_aa: CASSLVGTDSNQPQHF
cdr3_nt: TGTGCCAGCAGCTTAGTGGGCACCGATAGCAATCAGCCCCAGCATTTT

d_call: -
j_call: TRBJ1-1
v_call: TRBV25-1
clone_size: -
cdr3_aa: CASSESEDTEAFF
cdr3_nt: TGTGCCAGCAGTGAATCAGAGGACACTGAAGCTTTCTTT

d_call: TRBD2
j_call: TRBJ2-3
v_call: TRBV27
clone_size: -
cdr3_aa: CASSPQTSWTDTQYF
cdr3_nt: TGTGCCAGCAGTCCTCAGACTAGCTGGACAGATACGCAGTATTTT

d_call: -
j_call: TRBJ2-3
v_call: TRBV18
clone_size: -
cdr3_aa: CASSDQEIAEATQYF
cdr3_nt: TGTGCCAGCTCAGACCAGGAGATAGCGGAGGCTACGCAGTATTTT

d_call: -
j_call: TRBJ1-3
v_call: TRBV29-1
clone_size: once
cdr3_aa: CSVGDFRAGNTIYF
cdr3_nt: TGCAGCGTTGGGGATTTTCGGGCGGGAAACACCATATATTTT

d_call: -
j_call: TRBJ2-2
v_call: TRBV14
clone_size: -
cdr3_aa: CASSQSAGELFF
cdr3_nt: TGTGCCAGCAGCCAGTCTGCCGGGGAGCTGTTTTTT

d_call: TRBD1
j_call: TRBJ1-1
v_call: TRBV7-9
clone_size: -
cdr3_aa: CASSFLGGANTEAFF
cdr3_nt: TGTGCCAGCAGCTTCCTAGGGGGCGCGAACACTGAAGCTTTCTTT

d_call: -
j_call: TRBJ2-7
v_call: TRBV10-3
clone_size: -
cdr3_aa: CAISEPSYYEQYF
cdr3_nt: TGTGCCATCAGTGAGCCGAGTTACTACGAGCAGTACTTC

d_call: -
j_call: TRBJ1-1
v_call: TRBV6-5
clone_size: few
cdr3_aa: CASSYDFSTTTEAFF
cdr3_nt: TGTGCCAGCAGTTACGATTTCAGCACCACCACTGAAGCTTTCTTT

d_call: -
j_call: TRBJ1-2
v_call: TRBV30
clone_size: -
cdr3_aa: CAWGAQGYYGYTF
cdr3_nt: TGTGCCTGGGGCGCACAGGGTTACTATGGCTACACCTTC

d_call: TRBD2
j_call: TRBJ2-7
v_call: TRBV5-1
clone_size: -
cdr3_aa: CASSPGLAGGRQYF
cdr3_nt: TGCGCCAGCAGCCCTGGACTAGCGGGAGGGAGGCAGTACTTC

d_call: -
j_call: TRBJ1-5
v_call: TRBV2
clone_size: -
cdr3_aa: CASMENSNQPQHF
cdr3_nt: TGTGCCAGCATGGAGAATAGCAATCAGCCCCAGCATTTT

d_call: -
j_call: TRBJ2-7
v_call: TRBV7-8
clone_size: once
cdr3_aa: CASSPLDGISYEQYF
cdr3_nt: TGTGCCAGCAGCCCCCTAGATGGAATCTCCTACGAGCAGTACTTC

d_call: TRBD2
j_call: TRBJ2-7
v_call: TRBV19
clone_size: -
cdr3_aa: CASSPSGSYNEQYF
cdr3_nt: TGTGCCAGTAGTCCTAGCGGGAGTTATAACGAGCAGTACTTC

d_call: TRBD1
j_call: TRBJ1-2
v_call: TRBV30
clone_size: -
cdr3_aa: CAWSVQDRGGYTF
cdr3_nt: TGTGCCTGGAGTGTACAGGACAGGGGTGGCTACACCTTC

d_call: -
j_call: TRBJ1-1
v_call: TRBV5-1
clone_size: -
cdr3_aa: CASSLYTGNTEAFF
cdr3_nt: TGCGCCAGCAGCTTGTACACGGGCAACACTGAAGCTTTCTTT

d_call: -
j_call: TRBJ2-6
v_call: TRBV11-2
clone_size: -
cdr3_aa: CASSLGWTGANVLTF
cdr3_nt: TGTGCCAGCAGCTTAGGGTGGACCGGGGCCAACGTCCTGACTTTC

d_call: TRBD1
j_call: TRBJ1-2
v_call: TRBV30
clone_size: -
cdr3_aa: CAWSGGQGDGYTF
cdr3_nt: TGTGCCTGGAGTGGGGGACAGGGTGATGGCTACACCTTC

d_call: TRBD1
j_call: TRBJ2-7
v_call: TRBV13
clone_size: -
cdr3_aa: CASSRDRGTIYEQYF
cdr3_nt: TGTGCCAGCAGCAGGGACAGGGGGACCATCTACGAGCAGTACTTC

d_call: -
j_call: TRBJ2-7
v_call: TRBV7-2
clone_size: -
cdr3_aa: CASSSGAHNSYEQYF
cdr3_nt: TGTGCCAGCAGTTCAGGCGCGCACAACTCCTACGAGCAGTACTTC

d_call: -
j_call: TRBJ1-3
v_call: TRBV30
clone_size: -
cdr3_aa: CAWSVKDSGNTIYF
cdr3_nt: TGTGCCTGGAGTGTAAAGGACTCTGGAAACACCATATATTTT

d_call: -
j_call: TRBJ2-7
v_call: TRBV6-5
clone_size: -
cdr3_aa: CASSPDPRYEQYF
cdr3_nt: TGTGCCAGCAGTCCGGACCCTCGGTACGAGCAGTACTTC

d_call: TRBD2
j_call: TRBJ2-7
v_call: TRBV5-1
clone_size: -
cdr3_aa: CASSRTSGDAYEQYF
cdr3_nt: TGCGCCAGCAGCAGGACTAGCGGGGATGCCTACGAGCAGTACTTC

d_call: -
j_call: TRBJ1-2
v_call: TRBV19
clone_size: -
cdr3_aa: CASSRAPGAVYGYTF
cdr3_nt: TGTGCCAGTAGTAGGGCCCCAGGGGCCGTCTATGGCTACACCTTC

d_call: TRBD1
j_call: TRBJ2-5
v_call: TRBV2
clone_size: -
cdr3_aa: CASRTEGTAPPQIDQETQYF
cdr3_nt: TGTGCCAGCAGGACGGAAGGGACAGCCCCACCACAAATCGACCAAGAGACCCAGTACTTC

d_call: -
j_call: TRBJ1-2
v_call: TRBV2
clone_size: -
cdr3_aa: CASSVGRGIDGYTF
cdr3_nt: TGTGCCAGCAGCGTTGGGCGGGGGATCGATGGCTACACCTTC